The next 28 T cell receptor beta chains were all read from a single sample in a study of shared clonotypes between healthy human individuals. Profiled with immunoSEQ multiplex PCR; TCRdb holds only in-frame clones, not every one. There are hundreds of thousands of clones in the sample; roughly 96% occur only once, and about 0.11% lies in the top ten. Positively selected for CCR7, the CD45RO-negative cells used as naive CD8 cells excluded terminally differentiated effector memory CD45RA+ cells. Source material: naive CD8+ T cells sorted from blood. Receptors originate from a woman aged 25-40 years in good health.

The genes are TRBV28 and TRBJ2-1; D remains ambiguous. Germline CDR1 and CDR2: MDHEN and SYDVKM. CDR3 length: 15 amino acids. V was shortened by 7 bases and J by 0 bases, with 13 bases between the two germline ends. Here the CDR3 reads CASKRRSSSYNEQFF. DNA for the CDR3: TGTGCCAGCAAAAGACGATCGAGCTCCTACAATGAGCAGTTCTTC.

The chain is built from TRBV4-1 and TRBJ1-2; D is undetermined. The V gene's germline CDR1 is MGHRA and CDR2 YSYEKL. CDR3 length: 14 amino acids. V gave up 1 base and J gave up 1 base, with 7 bases separating them. The CDR3 sequence: CASSQVASNYGYTF. CDR3 nucleotide sequence: TGCGCCAGCAGCCAAGTAGCCAGTAACTATGGCTACACCTTC.

This chain connects TRBV28 to TRBJ2-7; D unresolved. The V gene lost 3 bases and the J gene lost 0 bases, with 9 bases spanning the gap. Germline V gene data show CDR1 as MDHEN and CDR2 as SYDVKM. The CDR3 length is 14 residues. DNA for the CDR3: TGTGCCAGCAGTTTTGAGGCACTCTCCTACGAGCAGTACTTC. Protein product: CASSFEALSYEQYF.

The V gene is TRBV7-9, the J gene TRBJ2-3, with 7 bases that match TRBD1. This CDR3 is 15 amino acids long. Germline V lookup: CDR1 SEHNR, CDR2 FQNEAQ (reference sequence). Germline trimming cut 4 bases from V and 1 base from J; bases unmatched to any gene: 5. CDR3 sequence: CASSSTGQRTDTQYF. The DNA for the CDR3 is TGTGCCAGCAGCTCCACGGGACAGCGCACAGATACGCAGTATTTT.

Comment on this clone: At the DNA level, this CDR3 is encoded by other sequences in the same sample as well. The chain employs TRBV19 and TRBJ2-1; no firm D call. V was shortened by 8 bases and J by 0 bases, with 8 bases between the two germline ends. CDR1 and CDR2 from the germline V gene are LNHDA and SQIVND (reference sequence). This CDR3 region has 13 residues. The CDR3 is CASSPSSYNEQFF. CDR3 DNA: TGTGCCAGTTCCCCGAGCTCCTACAATGAGCAGTTCTTC.

The chain is built from TRBV27 and TRBJ2-7; no definite D call. V was trimmed by 0 bases and J by 6 bases, leaving 12 bases between them. Germline V gene sequence: CDR1 MNHEY, CDR2 SMNVEV (reference sequence). The CDR3 covers 14 residues. For the CDR3, the DNA is TGTGCCAGCAGTTTATCCCGGACCGGCTCCGAGCAGTACTTC. It translates to CASSLSRTGSEQYF.

CDR3 DNA sequence: TGTGCCAGCAGCTCGATGATTGGAGAGACCCAGTACTTC. It yields the protein CASSSMIGETQYF. The rearrangement uses TRBV7-9 and TRBJ2-5, with no clear D. CDR1 and CDR2 (germline): SEHNR, FQNEAQ (reference sequence). CDR3 size: 13 residues. With 4 bases removed from V and 4 bases from J, the gap between germline ends came to 10 bases.

V is TRBV7-2 and J is TRBJ2-3, with TRBD1 identical over 8 bases. The trim removed 4 bases at V and 0 bases at J, leaving 9 bases unmatched. CDR1 and CDR2 from the germline V gene are SGHTA and FQGNSA. The CDR3 extends over 17 amino acids. The CDR3 here is CASSYFPGQGSTDTQYF. In DNA, the CDR3 is TGTGCCAGCAGCTACTTTCCCGGACAGGGAAGCACAGATACGCAGTATTTT. The full variable domain, its missing parts supplied by reference TRBV7-2 and TRBJ2-3, is GAGVSQSPSNKVTEKGKDVELRCDPISGHTALYWYRQSLGQGLEFLIYFQGNSAPDKSGLPSDRFSAERTGGSVSTLTIQRTQQEDSAVYLCASSYFPGQGSTDTQYFGPGTRLTVL.

This chain links TRBV11-2 with TRBJ1-2, with 8 bases matching TRBD1. Looked up from germline, CDR1 is SGHAT and CDR2 is FQNNGV. The V gene end was trimmed by 2 bases and the J gene end by 8 bases; junction bases not matched to a gene: 7. The CDR3 covers 14 residues. CDR3 in amino acids: CASSLRTGLRGYTF. CDR3 coding DNA: TGTGCCAGCAGCTTAAGGACAGGGCTTCGGGGCTACACCTTC.

This chain joins TRBV27 and TRBJ1-1; a possible D gene is TRBD1 (5 bases). The V end lost 0 bases, the J end lost 0 bases, and 8 bases lay between the germline ends. Germline CDR1 MNHEY, CDR2 SMNVEV (reference sequence). There are 15 residues in the CDR3. CDR3 in DNA: TGTGCCAGCAGTTTATCGACAGAGATGAACACTGAAGCTTTCTTT. This translates into CASSLSTEMNTEAFF.

The chain couples TRBV27 to TRBJ1-6; no clear D gene. Germline assignment: CDR1 MNHEY and CDR2 SMNVEV (reference sequence). CDR3 size: 12 residues. Trimming pared 6 bases from V and 13 bases from J, leaving 13 bases between. CDR3 protein: CASSPRQAPLHF. DNA of the CDR3: TGTGCCAGCAGCCCCCGGCAAGCTCCCCTCCACTTT.

The V call is TRBV5-8, the J call TRBJ1-1; 9 bases fit TRBD1. The CDR3 covers 15 residues. Trimming cost V 4 bases and J 1 base; bases outside gene matches: 5. Germline V gives CDR1 SGHTS, CDR2 YDEGEE. CDR3 bases: TGTGCCAGCAGCCCAGGGACAGGGTGGAACACTGAAGCTTTCTTT. Amino acid sequence: CASSPGTGWNTEAFF.

The rearrangement joins TRBV6-1 to TRBJ2-5; TRBD2 might be the D (6 bases). This CDR3 region has 16 residues. Germline V gene lookup returns CDR1 MNHNS and CDR2 SASEGT. V was pared by 0 bases and J by 3 bases, with 14 bases between. The CDR3 is CASSEAVGREEETQYF. The DNA of the CDR3 is TGTGCCAGCAGTGAAGCCGTCGGTAGGGAGGAAGAGACCCAGTACTTC.

The CDR3 DNA reads TGTGCCAGCAGTGAACGGACGAGCTCCTATAATTCACCCCTCCACTTT. Amino acids: CASSERTSSYNSPLHF. The chain employs TRBV25-1 and TRBJ1-6; D not certain. Germline loops: CDR1 MGHDK, CDR2 SYGVNS. V lost 2 bases to trimming and J lost 0 bases, with 8 bases between them. This CDR3 contains 16 residues.

Regarding this clone: This sample includes further DNA sequences coding for the same CDR3. The CDR3 bases are TGCGCCAGCAGCCTAACGGGGAACACTGAAGCTTTCTTT. Its protein is CASSLTGNTEAFF. The rearrangement joins TRBV4-1 to TRBJ1-1; D unresolved. V was pared by 4 bases and J by 1 base, with 7 bases between. This CDR3 contains 13 residues. Germline V gene lookup returns CDR1 MGHRA and CDR2 YSYEKL.

V and J are TRBV5-6 and TRBJ2-7; D gene uncertain. Germline lookup yields CDR1 SGHDT and CDR2 YYEEEE. The CDR3 has 14 amino acids. Trimming took off 2 bases at V and 2 bases at J, with 11 bases between the two ends. CDR3 protein: CASSLVSGAYEQYF. The CDR3 coding sequence is TGTGCCAGCAGCTTAGTGTCAGGAGCCTACGAGCAGTACTTC. The full variable domain, completed using reference TRBV5-6 and TRBJ2-7, is DAGVTQSPTHLIKTRGQQVTLRCSPKSGHDTVSWYQQALGQGPQFIFQYYEEEERQRGNFPDRFSGHQFPNYSSELNVNALLLGDSALYLCASSLVSGAYEQYFGPGTRLTVT.

The V gene is TRBV6-6, the J gene TRBJ2-7; no firm D call. This CDR3 has 12 residues. V lost 0 bases and J 3 bases, leaving 3 bases between the germline ends. Per the germline V gene, CDR1 is MNHNY and CDR2 is SVGAGI (reference sequence). The CDR3 protein is CASSYSLYEQYF. In DNA form, the CDR3 reads TGTGCCAGCAGTTACTCACTCTACGAGCAGTACTTC.

The chain uses TRBV7-9 and TRBJ2-2; the match to TRBD2 covers 12 bases. Germline V gene data show CDR1 as SEHNR and CDR2 as FQNEAQ (reference sequence). After removal of 3 bases from V and 7 bases from J, the junction contained 9 bases not matched to a gene. The CDR3 covers 17 residues. CDR3 region: CASSLGLAGISNGELFF. DNA for the CDR3: TGTGCCAGCAGCTTGGGACTAGCGGGCATAAGTAACGGGGAGCTGTTTTTT.

The V and J genes are TRBV28 and TRBJ2-7; 7 nucleotides line up with TRBD1. The ends lost 2 bases at V and 5 bases at J; junction bases unmatched: 6. This CDR3 has 14 residues. CDR1 and CDR2 (germline): MDHEN, SYDVKM. The CDR3 DNA follows: TGTGCCAGCAGTTTAACACAGGGGAAGCACGAGCAGTACTTC. It translates to CASSLTQGKHEQYF.

The rearrangement joins TRBV2 to TRBJ1-4; D gene uncertain. Per the germline V gene, CDR1 is SNHLY and CDR2 is FYNNEI. Trimming shortened V by 3 bases and J by 0 bases, and 11 bases separated the two germline ends. The CDR3 runs 16 residues. The CDR3 DNA reads TGTGCCAGCAGTGACCGCGGGCCGTCAACTAATGAAAAACTGTTTTTT. Translated, it gives CASSDRGPSTNEKLFF.

This clone is a singleton in its sample. The rearrangement uses TRBV5-4 and TRBJ1-4, with a tentative D call TRBD1 (5 bases). Germline CDR1 reads SGHNT; CDR2 reads YYREEE (reference sequence). Trimming stripped 4 bases from V and 7 bases from J, with 20 bases between. CDR3 length: 16 amino acids. CDR3 sequence (DNA): TGTGCCAGCAGCCCGAAGGGCGAGGGGAGGGGTGAAAAACTGTTTTTT. This translates into CASSPKGEGRGEKLFF.

The chain uses TRBV4-1 and TRBJ2-4; D is possibly TRBD1 (5 bases). The germline CDR1 and CDR2 sequences are MGHRA and YSYEKL. The CDR3 extends over 15 amino acids. V was clipped by 1 base and J by 4 bases, with 11 bases between them. CDR3 in amino acids: CASSQGVRAKNIQYF. DNA of the CDR3: TGCGCCAGCAGCCAAGGCGTCAGGGCAAAAAACATTCAGTACTTC.

This clone appeared once. The J gene is TRBJ2-3, the V gene TRBV28, with unresolved D. CDR1 and CDR2 (germline): MDHEN, SYDVKM. Between the trimmed V and J ends, which lost 6 bases and 10 bases, there was a span of 23 bases. The length of the CDR3 is 15 residues. CDR3 region: CASRAASYHTDPQYF. CDR3 DNA sequence: TGTGCCAGCAGGGCGGCGAGCTACCACACGGATCCGCAGTATTTT.

The chain recombines TRBV7-9 with TRBJ2-4, with 8 bases fitting TRBD2. This CDR3 is built from 13 residues. Germline CDR1 is SEHNR and CDR2 is FQNEAQ (reference sequence). V was clipped by 6 bases and J by 6 bases; unmatched bases: 4. For the CDR3, the DNA is TGTGCCAGCAGGCACCGGGGGGGAAACATTCAGTACTTC. Translated, it gives CASRHRGGNIQYF.

V gene TRBV7-9 combines with J gene TRBJ1-1; D is undetermined. CDR3 size: 10 residues. Between the trimmed V and J ends, which lost 4 bases and 8 bases, there was a span of 5 bases. The germline gives CDR1 SEHNR, CDR2 FQNEAQ (reference sequence). Here the CDR3 reads CASSSREAFF. Here the CDR3 DNA reads TGTGCCAGCAGCTCTCGGGAAGCTTTCTTT.

The chain couples TRBV6-1 to TRBJ2-7, with no clear D. The germline CDR1 and CDR2 sequences are MNHNS and SASEGT. The CDR3 totals 15 residues. V lost 6 bases and J lost 1, with 16 bases in between. CDR3 nucleotides: TGTGCCAGCAGCGAGGATGGGCTACCTTCCTACGAGCAGTACTTC. Its protein is CASSEDGLPSYEQYF.

This chain uses TRBV13 with TRBJ2-5, with 8 bases matching TRBD1. Judging by the DNA end, TRBJ2-7 fits better; the J call may be wrong. CDR1 PRHDT and CDR2 FYEKMQ come from the germline V gene (reference sequence). The CDR3 sequence is 15 residues long. This chain's CDR3 is CASSSRGQGPYEQYF. CDR3 coding DNA: TGTGCCAGCAGCTCCCGTGGACAGGGTCCCTACGAGCAGTACTTC.

The chain is built from TRBV27 and TRBJ2-1, with a weak D call TRBD2 (5 bases). V was cut by 6 bases and J by 10 bases, with 19 bases left in between. Germline CDR1 reads MNHEY; CDR2 reads SMNVEV (reference sequence). This CDR3 spans 14 amino acids. The CDR3: CASSSHATGMEQFF. In nucleotides, the CDR3 is TGTGCCAGCAGCTCCCACGCGACCGGGATGGAGCAGTTCTTC.